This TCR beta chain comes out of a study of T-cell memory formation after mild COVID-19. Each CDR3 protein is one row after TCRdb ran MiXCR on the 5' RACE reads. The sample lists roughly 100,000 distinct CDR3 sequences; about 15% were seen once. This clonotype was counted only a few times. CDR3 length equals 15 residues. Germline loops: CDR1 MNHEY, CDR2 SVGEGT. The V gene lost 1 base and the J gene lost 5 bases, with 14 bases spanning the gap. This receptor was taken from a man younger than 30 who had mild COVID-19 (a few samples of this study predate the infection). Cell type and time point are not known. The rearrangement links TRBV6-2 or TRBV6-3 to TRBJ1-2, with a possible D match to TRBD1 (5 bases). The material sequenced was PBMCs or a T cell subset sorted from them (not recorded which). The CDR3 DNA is TGTGCCAGCAGTTACTTCGGCAGGGCACAATATGGCTACACCTTC. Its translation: CASSYFGRAQYGYTF.